This entry lists 5 T cell receptor beta chains sequenced from one sample in a study of CD8 T cells in ankylosing spondylitis. Study results and caveats: Typical of ankylosing spondylitis blood, it appeared, was a TCR beta motif of eight highly homologous variants.

TCRdb independently ran MiXCR on the 5' RACE reads; one entry per CDR3 protein. The repertoire holds 390,000 or so distinct CDR3 sequences, with around 20% as singletons. These receptors have no identified antigens. Material: blood, either unsorted or a sorted T cell fraction (not recorded which). The receptors derive from a male donor with ankylosing spondylitis.

This clonotype has more than one count but fewer than ten. V and J are TRBV29-1 and TRBJ2-2; 7 bases line up with TRBD2. This CDR3 spans 14 amino acids. The V segment lost 5 bases and the J segment 5 bases; nucleotides outside the gene matches: 8. Germline V CDR1 and CDR2: SQVTM, ANQGSEA. The CDR3 region is CSVSGTTLTGELFF. CDR3 nucleotides: TGCAGCGTTTCCGGGACTACCCTTACCGGGGAGCTGTTTTTT.

The V gene is TRBV5-1, the J gene TRBJ2-7; the D gene is possibly TRBD1 (6 bases). The CDR3 consists of 14 residues. Germline V gene lookup returns CDR1 SGHRS and CDR2 YFSETQ. Trimming removed 2 bases at V and 5 bases at J, with 14 bases between. The CDR3 here is CASSFPGAQDEQYF. The CDR3 DNA reads TGCGCCAGCAGCTTTCCAGGGGCGCAGGACGAGCAGTACTTC.

This clonotype was observed a few times. The J gene is TRBJ2-1, the V gene TRBV5-1; perhaps TRBD1 as D (7 bases). The CDR3 is 18 residues long. V was clipped by 1 base and J by 4 bases, with 21 bases between them. Germline assignment: CDR1 SGHRS and CDR2 YFSETQ. The CDR3 DNA reads as TGCGCCAGCAGCTTGCGCCAGCGCCAGGGGGGAATATACAATGAGCAGTTCTTC. As protein: CASSLRQRQGGIYNEQFF. The variable domain in full, completed from reference TRBV5-1 and TRBJ2-1, reads KAGVTQTPRYLIKTRGQQVTLSCSPISGHRSVSWYQQTPGQGLQFLFEYFSETQRNKGNFPGRFSGRQFSNSRSEMNVSTLELGDSALYLCASSLRQRQGGIYNEQFFGPGTRLTVL.

The genes are TRBV5-1 and TRBJ2-5; D unresolved. CDR3 length: 15 residues. CDR1 and CDR2 from the germline V gene are SGHRS and YFSETQ. V dropped 3 bases and J dropped 1 base, with 13 bases sitting between them. The CDR3 region is CASSYDKGSQETQYF. In DNA, the CDR3 is TGCGCCAGCAGCTACGATAAAGGGTCCCAAGAGACCCAGTACTTC.

The chain has TRBV6-1 and TRBJ1-1; D might be TRBD1 (5 bases). CDR1 is MNHNS and CDR2 is SASEGT in the germline V gene. V lost 5 bases and J lost 5, with 15 bases in between. The CDR3 is 14 amino acids. The CDR3 nucleotides are TGTGCCAGCAGTCTAGGGACTCCGCGAACTGAAGCTTTCTTT. Its protein is CASSLGTPRTEAFF.